The 20 T cell receptor beta chains below come from one sample, sequenced in a study of control samples from healthy donors and cancer patients. The assay was immunoSEQ multiplex PCR, and TCRdb's table has in-frame clones only and misses some. The sample includes about 80,000 clones, 84% of them seen just once. Sequencing input: PBMCs. All receptors come from a man in his 60s with head and neck cancer.

J is TRBJ2-7 and V is TRBV24-1; TRBD1 matches at 7 bases. Germline V gene sequence: CDR1 KGHDR, CDR2 SFDVKD. Unmatched junction bases numbered 9, after V lost 5 bases and J lost 12 bases. The CDR3 runs 12 residues. The CDR3 region has the DNA TGTGCCACCAGTGCTGCTAAGGGACAGCGGTACTTC. It encodes CATSAAKGQRYF.

This chain connects TRBV6-4 to TRBJ1-6; D may be TRBD1 (5 bases). This CDR3 region has 13 residues. CDR1 and CDR2 (germline): MRHNA, SNTAGT. Trimming cost V 3 bases and J 11 bases, with 11 bases left between them. DNA of the CDR3: TGTGCCAGCAGTGATCAGGAAGGGGCACCCCTCCACTTT. Residues: CASSDQEGAPLHF.

This clone was counted many times. The CDR3 spells CASSYTDSNEQFF. The CDR3 DNA sequence: TGTGCCAGCAGTTACACCGATAGTAATGAGCAGTTCTTC. The chain carries TRBV12-3 or TRBV12-4 and TRBJ2-1; D not certain. The CDR3 has 13 amino acids. The V end lost 4 bases, the J end lost 7 bases, and 11 bases lay between the germline ends.

The V gene is TRBV28, the J gene TRBJ2-1; D uncertain. Trimming removed 7 bases at V and 7 bases at J, with 11 bases between. The CDR3 contains 12 residues. Germline-derived CDR1 and CDR2 are MDHEN and SYDVKM. CDR3 DNA sequence: TGTGCCAGCAAGGACCAGGAGAATGAGCAGTTCTTC. It specifies CASKDQENEQFF. The full variable domain, in which reference TRBV28 and TRBJ2-1 provide the parts outside the CDR3, is DVKVTQSSRYLVKRTGEKVFLECVQDMDHENMFWYRQDPGLGLRLIYFSYDVKMKEKGDIPEGYSVSREKKERFSLILESASTNQTSMYLCASKDQENEQFFGPGTRLTVL.

This clone has only one observation. V and J are TRBV5-1 and TRBJ2-1; 10 bases match TRBD2. V gave up 4 bases and J gave up 6 bases; unmatched junction bases: 13. The CDR3 contains 17 residues. The germline V gene encodes CDR1 SGHRS and CDR2 YFSETQ. CDR3 DNA sequence: TGCGCCAGCAGCGATACCACACTAGCGGGGAAGGGCAATGAGCAGTTCTTC. This translates into CASSDTTLAGKGNEQFF. Filled out from reference TRBV5-1 and TRBJ2-1, the complete variable domain reads KAGVTQTPRYLIKTRGQQVTLSCSPISGHRSVSWYQQTPGQGLQFLFEYFSETQRNKGNFPGRFSGRQFSNSRSEMNVSTLELGDSALYLCASSDTTLAGKGNEQFFGPGTRLTVL.

This clone was picked up one time. The rearrangement uses TRBV29-1 and TRBJ2-3; 13 nucleotides agree with TRBD2. V dropped 7 bases and J dropped 0; count of bases not matched to a gene: 4. Germline-derived CDR1 and CDR2 are SQVTM and ANQGSEA. This CDR3 has 15 amino acids. CDR3 amino acids: CSARLAGGSTDTQYF. The DNA for the CDR3 is TGCAGCGCTAGACTAGCGGGAGGAAGCACAGATACGCAGTATTTT.

The chain couples TRBV5-6 to TRBJ1-6, with unresolved D. V was shortened by 0 bases and J by 9 bases, with 10 bases between the two germline ends. The length of the CDR3 is 14 residues. Germline values: CDR1 SGHDT, CDR2 YYEEEE. In DNA form, the CDR3 reads TGTGCCAGCAGCTTGGAAGGGCTGCTTTCACCCCTCCACTTT. Its protein product is CASSLEGLLSPLHF. The full variable domain, in which reference TRBV5-6 and TRBJ1-6 provide the parts outside the CDR3, is DAGVTQSPTHLIKTRGQQVTLRCSPKSGHDTVSWYQQALGQGPQFIFQYYEEEERQRGNFPDRFSGHQFPNYSSELNVNALLLGDSALYLCASSLEGLLSPLHFGNGTRLTVT.

The chain combines TRBV14 with TRBJ2-2; 9 bases agree with TRBD2. The CDR3 runs to 16 residues. CDR1 is SGHDN, CDR2 FVKESK, per germline. The junction had 5 bases not matched to a gene; V was cut back by 3 bases and J by 3 bases. The CDR3 loop reads CASSQAGGSHTGELFF. CDR3 coding DNA: TGTGCCAGCAGCCAGGCGGGAGGGTCCCACACCGGGGAGCTGTTTTTT.

This rearrangement joins TRBV3-1 (or the pseudogene TRBV3-2) to TRBJ2-2, with D hard to call. CDR1 LGHDT and CDR2 YNNKEL come from the germline V gene (reference sequence). Between the trimmed V and J ends, which lost 4 bases and 5 bases, there was a span of 8 bases. The CDR3 extends over 13 amino acids. CDR3 bases: TGTGCCAGCAGCCCCTCGGAAACCGGGGAGCTGTTTTTT. It is translated as CASSPSETGELFF.

V usage is TRBV5-1 and J usage is TRBJ1-4; TRBD1 matches at 7 bases. There are 15 residues in the CDR3. Germline-derived CDR1 and CDR2 are SGHRS and YFSETQ. V dropped 5 bases and J dropped 0; count of bases not matched to a gene: 4. Here the CDR3 reads CASRPGQPTNEKLFF. The CDR3 DNA follows: TGCGCCAGCAGGCCGGGACAGCCAACTAATGAAAAACTGTTTTTT.

The chain employs TRBV6-1 and TRBJ2-1, with TRBD1 as a possible D gene (6 bases). The germline V gene encodes CDR1 MNHNS and CDR2 SASEGT. Trimming took off 2 bases at V and 6 bases at J, with 11 bases between the two ends. The CDR3 covers 14 residues. As DNA, the CDR3 is TGTGCCAGCAGTGAACAGGGGTTGGGCAATGAGCAGTTCTTC. Residues: CASSEQGLGNEQFF.

The V call is TRBV28, the J call TRBJ2-3; D is perhaps TRBD2 (6 bases). Germline CDR1 reads MDHEN; CDR2 reads SYDVKM. Trimming pared 2 bases from V and 6 bases from J, leaving 15 bases between. This CDR3 region has 15 residues. CDR3 residues: CASSLGGSEGDTQYF. The CDR3 DNA is TGTGCCAGCAGTTTAGGGGGGTCCGAAGGGGATACGCAGTATTTT. Filled out from reference TRBV28 and TRBJ2-3, the complete variable domain reads DVKVTQSSRYLVKRTGEKVFLECVQDMDHENMFWYRQDPGLGLRLIYFSYDVKMKEKGDIPEGYSVSREKKERFSLILESASTNQTSMYLCASSLGGSEGDTQYFGPGTRLTVL.

V usage is TRBV5-4 and J usage is TRBJ2-5; TRBD1 or TRBD2 may be the D gene (7 bases each). V lost 3 bases to trimming and J lost 9 bases, with 24 bases between them. The CDR3 covers 16 residues. Germline lookup yields CDR1 SGHNT and CDR2 YYREEE (reference sequence). CDR3 DNA: TGTGCCAGCAGCTCCCTCAACAGGGGTAGGGGAGGGGCCCAGTACTTC. This sequence encodes CASSSLNRGRGGAQYF.

V usage is TRBV4-2 and J usage is TRBJ1-3; 8 nucleotides line up with TRBD1. This CDR3 is built from 18 residues. Germline CDR1 LGHNA, CDR2 YNFKEQ. Trimming cost V 0 bases and J 1 base; bases outside gene matches: 8. In DNA, the CDR3 is TGTGCCAGCAGCCAAGATTGGGGACAGGTTGTTTCTGGAAACACCATATATTTT. As protein: CASSQDWGQVVSGNTIYF.

V and J are TRBV7-2 and TRBJ1-2; 7 nucleotides agree with TRBD1. Per germline, CDR1 SGHTA and CDR2 FQGNSA. V dropped 5 bases and J dropped 4; count of bases not matched to a gene: 13. The CDR3 has 16 residues. CDR3 sequence (DNA): TGTGCCAGCAGCCAAGGGACAGCTACGCGCGTCTATGGCTACACCTTC. Amino acid sequence: CASSQGTATRVYGYTF.

The chain joins TRBV6-2 or TRBV6-3 to TRBJ2-1; D gene uncertain. Germline V lookup: CDR1 MNHEY, CDR2 SVGEGT. The V end was cut by 4 bases, the J end by 7 bases, with 17 bases between. The CDR3 consists of 15 residues. CDR3 region: CASSLGLTLTNEQFF. The CDR3 nucleotides are TGTGCCAGCAGTTTGGGCCTAACCCTTACAAATGAGCAGTTCTTC.

The chain uses TRBV3-1 (or the pseudogene TRBV3-2) and TRBJ1-1; possibly TRBD1 for D (6 bases). Germline CDR1 is LGHDT and CDR2 is YNNKEL (reference sequence). The ends were cut back, 4 bases at V and 10 bases at J, with 22 bases in the middle. This CDR3 is 15 amino acids long. The CDR3 bases are TGTGCCAGCAGCCGAATCACTAGGCCAGGGGAGCCAGCTTTCTTT. Protein: CASSRITRPGEPAFF.

The rearrangement links TRBV29-1 to TRBJ2-7; tentative D call: TRBD1 (6 bases). The J call may not be correct, given that the DNA end is closer to TRBJ2-5. The CDR3 is 11 amino acids. Per germline, CDR1 SQVTM and CDR2 ANQGSEA. Here the CDR3 DNA reads TGCAGCGTGACCAGGGGAGAGACCCAGTACTTC. It yields the protein CSVTRGETQYF.

The gene calls are TRBV6-5 and TRBJ2-7; TRBD1 is a possible D gene (6 bases). Germline V gives CDR1 MNHEY, CDR2 SVGAGI. The CDR3 length is 13 residues. V lost 9 bases and J lost 5, with 17 bases in between. The CDR3 spells CASQIKQGDEQYF. The CDR3 nucleotides read TGTGCCAGTCAGATAAAACAGGGTGACGAGCAGTACTTC.

The genes are TRBV9 and TRBJ2-1; perhaps D is TRBD1 or TRBD2 (6 bases each). Trimming took 0 bases from V and 7 from J, leaving 26 bases between them. CDR1 and CDR2 (germline): SGDLS, YYNGEE. The CDR3 is 19 residues long. The CDR3 is CASSVGRGREIVRRNEQFF. Here the CDR3 DNA reads TGTGCCAGCAGCGTAGGTCGGGGGCGCGAAATCGTACGTAGAAATGAGCAGTTCTTC.